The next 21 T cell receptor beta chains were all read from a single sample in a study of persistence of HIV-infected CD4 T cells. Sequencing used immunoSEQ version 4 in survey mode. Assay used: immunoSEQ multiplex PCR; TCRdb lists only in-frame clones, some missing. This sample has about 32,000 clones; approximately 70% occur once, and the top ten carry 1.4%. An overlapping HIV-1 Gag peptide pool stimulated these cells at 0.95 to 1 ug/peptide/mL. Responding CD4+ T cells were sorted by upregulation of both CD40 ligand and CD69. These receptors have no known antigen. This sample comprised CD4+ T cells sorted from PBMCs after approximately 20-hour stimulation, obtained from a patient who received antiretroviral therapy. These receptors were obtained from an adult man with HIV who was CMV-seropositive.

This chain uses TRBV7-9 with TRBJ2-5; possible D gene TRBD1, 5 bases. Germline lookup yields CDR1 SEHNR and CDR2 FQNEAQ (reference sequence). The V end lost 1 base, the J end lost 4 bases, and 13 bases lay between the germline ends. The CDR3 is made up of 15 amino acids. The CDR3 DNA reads TGTGCCAGCAGCTTAGGGACCATAAGGGGAGAGACCCAGTACTTC. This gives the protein CASSLGTIRGETQYF.

In DNA form, the CDR3 reads TGCGCCAGCAGCTTGGGACAGGGAATCTATGGCTACACCTTC. The encoded protein is CASSLGQGIYGYTF. The chain carries TRBV5-1 and TRBJ1-2; 7 bases map to TRBD1. The trim removed 0 bases at V and 4 bases at J, leaving 3 bases unmatched. Germline assignment: CDR1 SGHRS and CDR2 YFSETQ. CDR3 length: 14 amino acids.

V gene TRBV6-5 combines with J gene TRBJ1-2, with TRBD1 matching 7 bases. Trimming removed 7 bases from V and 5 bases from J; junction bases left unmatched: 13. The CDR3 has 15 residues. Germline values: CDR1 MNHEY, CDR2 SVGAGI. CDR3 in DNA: TGTGCCAGCACTTTACGGTCAGGGGGTTTATATGGCTACACCTTC. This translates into CASTLRSGGLYGYTF.

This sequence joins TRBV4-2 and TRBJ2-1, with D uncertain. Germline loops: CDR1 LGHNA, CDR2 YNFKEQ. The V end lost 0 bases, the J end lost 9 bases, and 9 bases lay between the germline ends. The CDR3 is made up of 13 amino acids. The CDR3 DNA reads TGTGCCAGCAGCCAAGAACGGCAAGGTGAGCAGTTCTTC. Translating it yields CASSQERQGEQFF.

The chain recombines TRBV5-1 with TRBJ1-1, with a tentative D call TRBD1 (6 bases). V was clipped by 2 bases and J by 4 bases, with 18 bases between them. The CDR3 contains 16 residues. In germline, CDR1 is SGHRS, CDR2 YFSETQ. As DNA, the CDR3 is TGCGCCAGCAGCTTAACAGGGTCTATAGGAGGCACTGAAGCTTTCTTT. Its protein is CASSLTGSIGGTEAFF.

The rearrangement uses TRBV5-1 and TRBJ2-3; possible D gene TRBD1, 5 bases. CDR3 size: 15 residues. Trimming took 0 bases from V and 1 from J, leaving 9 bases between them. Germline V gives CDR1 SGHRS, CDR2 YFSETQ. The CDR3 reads CASSLAFRGTDTQYF. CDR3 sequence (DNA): TGCGCCAGCAGCTTGGCGTTCAGGGGCACAGATACGCAGTATTTT.

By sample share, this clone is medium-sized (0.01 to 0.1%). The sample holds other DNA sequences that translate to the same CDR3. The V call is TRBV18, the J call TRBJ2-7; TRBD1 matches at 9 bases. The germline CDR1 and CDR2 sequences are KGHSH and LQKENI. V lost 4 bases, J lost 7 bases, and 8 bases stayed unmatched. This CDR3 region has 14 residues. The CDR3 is CASSLSGQGREQYF. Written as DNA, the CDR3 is TGTGCCAGCTCACTATCGGGACAGGGAAGGGAGCAGTACTTC.

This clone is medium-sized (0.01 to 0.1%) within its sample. CDR3 sequence reads: CASSPDQGGKEKLFF. CDR3 bases: TGTGCCAGCTCACCAGATCAGGGAGGAAAGGAAAAACTGTTTTTT. V and J are TRBV18 and TRBJ1-4, with D perhaps matching TRBD1 (5 bases). Germline V lookup: CDR1 KGHSH, CDR2 LQKENI. CDR3 length equals 15 residues. V gave up 2 bases and J gave up 8 bases, with 15 bases separating them.

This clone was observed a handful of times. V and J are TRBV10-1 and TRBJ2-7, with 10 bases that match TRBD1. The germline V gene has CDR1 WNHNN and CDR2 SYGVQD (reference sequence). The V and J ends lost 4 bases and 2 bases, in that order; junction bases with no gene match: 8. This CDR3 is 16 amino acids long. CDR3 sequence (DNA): TGCGCCAGCAGTGGAGGGCCCGGGACAGGGGCCTACGAGCAGTACTTC. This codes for CASSGGPGTGAYEQYF.

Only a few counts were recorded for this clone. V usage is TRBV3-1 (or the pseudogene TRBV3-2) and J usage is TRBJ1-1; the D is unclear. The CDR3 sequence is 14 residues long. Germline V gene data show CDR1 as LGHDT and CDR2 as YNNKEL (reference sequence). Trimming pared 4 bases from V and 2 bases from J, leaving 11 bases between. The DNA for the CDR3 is TGTGCCAGCAGCCGTACGGCGTTTAACACTGAAGCTTTCTTT. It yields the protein CASSRTAFNTEAFF.

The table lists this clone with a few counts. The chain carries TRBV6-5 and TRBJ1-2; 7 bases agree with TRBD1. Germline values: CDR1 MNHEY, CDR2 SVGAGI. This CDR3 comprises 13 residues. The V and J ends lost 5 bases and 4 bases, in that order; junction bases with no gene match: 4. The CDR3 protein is CASSPRDSYGYTF. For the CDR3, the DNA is TGTGCCAGCAGTCCGAGGGACAGCTATGGCTACACCTTC.

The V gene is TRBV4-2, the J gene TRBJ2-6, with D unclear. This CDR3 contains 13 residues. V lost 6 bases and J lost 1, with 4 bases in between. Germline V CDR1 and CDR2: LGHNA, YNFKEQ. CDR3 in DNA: TGTGCCAGCAGGGGGTCTGGGGCCAACGTCCTGACTTTC. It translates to CASRGSGANVLTF.

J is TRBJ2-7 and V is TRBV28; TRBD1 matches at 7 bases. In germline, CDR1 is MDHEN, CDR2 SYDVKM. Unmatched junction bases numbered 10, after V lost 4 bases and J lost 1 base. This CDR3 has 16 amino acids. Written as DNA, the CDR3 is TGTGCCAGCAGTTCCCCCCGGGACAGCGCGTCCTACGAGCAGTACTTC. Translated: CASSSPRDSASYEQYF. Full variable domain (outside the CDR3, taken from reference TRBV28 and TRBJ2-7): DVKVTQSSRYLVKRTGEKVFLECVQDMDHENMFWYRQDPGLGLRLIYFSYDVKMKEKGDIPEGYSVSREKKERFSLILESASTNQTSMYLCASSSPRDSASYEQYFGPGTRLTVT.

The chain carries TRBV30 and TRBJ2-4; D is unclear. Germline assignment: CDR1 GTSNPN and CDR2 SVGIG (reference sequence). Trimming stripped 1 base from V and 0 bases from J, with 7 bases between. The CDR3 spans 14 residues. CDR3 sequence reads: CAWSASLAKNIQYF. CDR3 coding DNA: TGTGCCTGGAGTGCCTCCCTAGCCAAAAACATTCAGTACTTC.

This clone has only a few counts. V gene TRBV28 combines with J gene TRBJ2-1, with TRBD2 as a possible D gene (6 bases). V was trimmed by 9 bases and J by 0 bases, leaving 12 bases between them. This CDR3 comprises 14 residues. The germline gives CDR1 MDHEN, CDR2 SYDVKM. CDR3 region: CASRGSPSYNEQFF. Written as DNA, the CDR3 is TGTGCCAGTCGGGGGTCCCCCTCCTACAATGAGCAGTTCTTC. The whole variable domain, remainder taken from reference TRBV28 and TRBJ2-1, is DVKVTQSSRYLVKRTGEKVFLECVQDMDHENMFWYRQDPGLGLRLIYFSYDVKMKEKGDIPEGYSVSREKKERFSLILESASTNQTSMYLCASRGSPSYNEQFFGPGTRLTVL.

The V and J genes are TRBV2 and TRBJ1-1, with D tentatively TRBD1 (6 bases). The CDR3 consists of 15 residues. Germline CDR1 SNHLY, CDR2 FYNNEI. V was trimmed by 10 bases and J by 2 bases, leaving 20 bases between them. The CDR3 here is CATFTTGHRNTEAFF. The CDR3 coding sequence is TGTGCCACATTTACCACGGGACATCGTAACACTGAAGCTTTCTTT.

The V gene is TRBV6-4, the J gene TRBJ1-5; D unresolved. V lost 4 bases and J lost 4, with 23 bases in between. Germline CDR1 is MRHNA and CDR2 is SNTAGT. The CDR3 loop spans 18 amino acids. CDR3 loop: CASSVTPPGQRANQPQHF. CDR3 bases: TGTGCCAGCAGTGTCACCCCCCCTGGGCAGCGAGCGAATCAGCCCCAGCATTTT.

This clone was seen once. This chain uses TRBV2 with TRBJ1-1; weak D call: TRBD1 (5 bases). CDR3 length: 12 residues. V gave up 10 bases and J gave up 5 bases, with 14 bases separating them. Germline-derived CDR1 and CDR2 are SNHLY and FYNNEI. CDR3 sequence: CATGAGRTEAFF. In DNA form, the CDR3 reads TGTGCCACGGGTGCAGGGAGGACTGAAGCTTTCTTT.

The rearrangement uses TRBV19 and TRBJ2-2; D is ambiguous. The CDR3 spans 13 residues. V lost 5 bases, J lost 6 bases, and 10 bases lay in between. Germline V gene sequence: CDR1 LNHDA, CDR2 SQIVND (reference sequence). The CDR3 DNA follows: TGTGCCAGTAGTGCGACAAGGCCCGGGGAGCTGTTTTTT. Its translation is CASSATRPGELFF.

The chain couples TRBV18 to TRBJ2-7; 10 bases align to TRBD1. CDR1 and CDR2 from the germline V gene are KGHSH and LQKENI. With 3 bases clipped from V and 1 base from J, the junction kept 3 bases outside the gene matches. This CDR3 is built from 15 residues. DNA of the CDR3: TGTGCCAGCTCACCTAGACAGGGGGCGTCCTACGAGCAGTACTTC. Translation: CASSPRQGASYEQYF.

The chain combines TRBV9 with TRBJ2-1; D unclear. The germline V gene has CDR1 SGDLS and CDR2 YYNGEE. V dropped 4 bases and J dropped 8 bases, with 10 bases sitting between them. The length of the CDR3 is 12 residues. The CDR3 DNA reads TGTGCCAGCAGCCCCACGGAGTATGAGCAGTTCTTC. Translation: CASSPTEYEQFF.